This T cell receptor (beta chain) appears in the sequencing data of a study of blood T cell repertoires in COVID-19. Study-level information: Sites in the United States, Italy and Spain provided acute and convalescent COVID-19 samples. In each case, the material was cDNA or gDNA derived from T cells, B-cell-depleted T cells, or PBMCs.

In the authors' workflow: Scientists estimated how many nucleated cells there were by amplifying reference gene primers. Sequencing used immunoSEQ multiplex PCR; TCRdb keeps in-frame clones, though not all of them. That table gives V, J and clone size, and the DNA gave D and trimming. The data contain 73,000 or so clones, about four fifths of them singletons. This clone was observed a few times. This receptor was taken from a woman aged 60-70 years with acute or convalescent COVID-19. The sequenced material came from peripheral blood.

The CDR3 DNA sequence: TGCGCCAGCAGTGAAACGACAGGGTTGGGCTACACCTTC. Protein sequence: CASSETTGLGYTF. The chain couples TRBV10-2 to TRBJ1-2; 7 positions agree with TRBD1. Germline assignment: CDR1 WSHSY and CDR2 SAAADI. This CDR3 is 13 amino acids long. Trimming took 3 bases from V and 8 from J; bases not matched to a gene: 6.